This T cell receptor (beta chain) was captured by sequencing in a study of blood T cell repertoires in COVID-19. About the research overall: Italy, Spain and the United States were the sources of the convalescent and acute COVID-19 samples.

This clone was recorded a few times. Germline V gene lookup returns CDR1 MNHEY and CDR2 SVGAGI. The CDR3 length is 15 residues. Deletions cut 6 bases from V and 2 bases from J, with 16 bases between. In the original analysis: Cell counts per sample came from amplifying reference gene primers. TCRdb's table, derived via immunoSEQ multiplex PCR, lists solely in-frame clones and lacks some. The V and J calls and clone size are taken from that table; D and trimming were inferred from the DNA. In the table there are roughly 120,000 clones, around 80% of which are singletons. This TCR was recovered from a woman aged 55-75 years with acute or convalescent COVID-19. Sequencing was performed on peripheral blood. The chain combines TRBV6-5 with TRBJ2-5; D unresolved. Here the CDR3 reads CASRKRGIRQETQYF. CDR3 in DNA: TGTGCCAGCAGAAAAAGAGGAATTCGGCAAGAGACCCAGTACTTC.